This is a list of T cell receptor beta chains from one sample in a study of B cell selection in AIRE deficiency. Only in-frame clones appear in the TCRdb table, and some are missing; sequencing was by immunoSEQ multiplex PCR. The repertoire consists of some 20,000 clones, with around 97% occurring once and the leading ten covering around 0.17%. Sequencing was performed on conventional CD4+ T cells sorted from PBMCs. These receptor sequences come from a human donor with AIRE deficiency. Each CDR3 is given with its conserved first and last residue. The D gene is left open where the match is weak. Size is stated for part of the rows, as once, few or many counts, or as a class when the clone is expanded.

D gene	V gene	J gene	clone size	CDR3 protein	CDR3 DNA
TRBD2	TRBV18	TRBJ2-5	.	CASSPASGLRETQYF	TGTGCCAGCTCACCGGCTAGCGGGTTGAGAGAGACCCAGTACTTC
.	TRBV7-9	TRBJ1-1	.	CASSIHQNTEAFF	TGTGCCAGCAGCATACACCAGAACACTGAAGCTTTCTTT
TRBD2	TRBV27	TRBJ2-5	.	CASSLSGTRETQYF	TGTGCCAGCAGTTTGTCCGGGACTAGAGAGACCCAGTACTTC
.	TRBV7-2	TRBJ2-2	once	CASSLVPNTGELFF	TGTGCCAGCAGCTTAGTACCAAACACCGGGGAGCTGTTTTTT
.	TRBV7-8	TRBJ2-1	.	CASSFRPYNEQFF	TGTGCCAGCAGCTTTAGGCCGTACAATGAGCAGTTCTTC
.	TRBV4-2	TRBJ2-3	.	CASSQDSGTDTQYF	TGTGCCAGCAGCCAAGATTCAGGGACAGATACGCAGTATTTT
.	TRBV6-1	TRBJ1-2	.	CASSEAGGGVYGYTF	TGTGCCAGCAGTGAGGCGGGGGGGGGAGTGTATGGCTACACCTTC
.	TRBV29-1	TRBJ2-7	.	CSVDRGEHEQYF	TGCAGCGTTGACAGGGGTGAACACGAGCAGTACTTC
.	TRBV30	TRBJ2-1	.	CAWSRQAREQFF	TGTGCCTGGAGTCGTCAAGCCCGGGAGCAGTTCTTC
.	TRBV6-1	TRBJ1-3	.	CASTKEISIYF	TGTGCCAGCACCAAGGAAATTTCCATATATTTT
TRBD1	TRBV10-3	TRBJ2-1	.	CAISATGDLEQFF	TGTGCCATCAGTGCGACAGGGGACCTTGAGCAGTTCTTC
.	TRBV4-1	TRBJ1-2	.	CASRAGGGRNWDGYTF	TGCGCCAGCAGAGCAGGCGGGGGGCGAAACTGGGATGGCTACACCTTC
.	TRBV15	TRBJ2-6	.	CATSPLGRRSSGANVLTF	TGTGCCACGAGCCCTCTCGGCAGGCGAAGCTCTGGGGCCAACGTCCTGACTTTC
.	TRBV9	TRBJ2-7	.	CASSVGMGSYEQYF	TGTGCCAGCAGCGTAGGAATGGGGTCCTACGAGCAGTACTTC
.	TRBV28	TRBJ1-5	.	CASRSALSNQPQHF	TGTGCCAGCAGAAGCGCTCTTAGCAATCAGCCCCAGCATTTT
.	TRBV5-5	TRBJ1-4	.	CASSLRASAGEKLFF	TGTGCCAGCAGCCTCAGAGCGTCCGCGGGTGAAAAACTGTTTTTT
.	TRBV10-1	TRBJ2-1	.	CASSGLTSNNEQFF	TGCGCCAGCAGTGGACTAACCTCTAACAATGAGCAGTTCTTC
.	TRBV2	TRBJ2-6	.	CASSEVRANVLTF	TGTGCCAGCAGTGAAGTTCGGGCCAACGTCCTGACTTTC
.	TRBV30	TRBJ1-5	few	CAWSGMGNQPQHF	TGTGCCTGGAGCGGGATGGGGAATCAGCCCCAGCATTTT
TRBD1	TRBV19	TRBJ1-3	.	CASSRGTAGNTIYF	TGTGCCAGTAGCCGCGGGACAGCCGGAAACACCATATATTTT
.	TRBV7-6	TRBJ1-1	.	CASRLRGADQNTEAFF	TGTGCCAGCAGATTAAGGGGGGCAGACCAGAACACTGAAGCTTTCTTT
.	TRBV7-3	TRBJ2-3	.	CASSSTGPRTDTQYF	TGTGCCAGCAGCTCCACAGGGCCTAGAACAGATACGCAGTATTTT
TRBD2	TRBV29-1	TRBJ2-1	.	CNEPAGAGGPTTKRNEQFF	TGCAACGAGCCAGCGGGGGCGGGAGGGCCCACGACGAAGAGGAATGAGCAGTTCTTC
.	TRBV18	TRBJ2-2	few	CASSPLVSTGELFF	TGTGCCAGCTCACCACTTGTCAGCACCGGGGAGCTGTTTTTT
TRBD2	TRBV6-6	TRBJ2-7	.	CASSYSWLAGVPEQYF	TGTGCCAGCAGTTACTCCTGGCTAGCGGGAGTCCCCGAGCAGTACTTC
.	TRBV10-2	TRBJ2-5	.	CASSESKETQYF	TGCGCCAGCAGTGAGTCCAAAGAGACCCAGTACTTC
.	TRBV11-3	TRBJ2-2	.	CASSSPRTLRGPNTGELFF	TGTGCCAGCAGCTCCCCCCGAACCTTGCGGGGGCCGAACACCGGGGAGCTGTTTTTT
TRBD1	TRBV28	TRBJ2-1	.	CASSAGGTGTNEQFF	TGTGCCAGCAGCGCCGGGGGGACAGGGACCAATGAGCAGTTCTTC
.	TRBV7-9	TRBJ1-5	.	CASSQQGPDQPQHF	TGTGCCAGCAGCCAACAGGGTCCCGATCAGCCCCAGCATTTT
.	TRBV11-2	TRBJ2-5	.	CASSFGETQYF	TGTGCCAGCAGCTTCGGAGAGACCCAGTACTTC
TRBD2	TRBV2	TRBJ2-1	once	CASSVTGGSRNEQFF	TGTGCCAGCAGTGTAACGGGAGGGAGTCGCAATGAGCAGTTCTTC
.	TRBV10-3	TRBJ2-2	once	CAISELGRKDGTGELFF	TGTGCCATCAGTGAGTTAGGGCGAAAAGATGGCACCGGGGAGCTGTTTTTT
TRBD1	TRBV4-3	TRBJ1-1	.	CASSRQGAGTEAFF	TGCGCCAGCAGCCGTCAGGGGGCGGGGACTGAAGCTTTCTTT
TRBD2	TRBV11-3	TRBJ2-3	.	CASSHTSGVTDTQYF	TGTGCCAGCAGTCATACTAGCGGGGTCACAGATACGCAGTATTTT
TRBD2	TRBV5-4	TRBJ2-7	.	CASSLAEAGGYEQYF	TGTGCCAGCAGCTTGGCCGAGGCGGGAGGTTACGAGCAGTACTTC
.	TRBV28	TRBJ1-5	once	CASSLGTGHQPQHF	TGTGCCAGCAGTTTAGGGACGGGGCATCAGCCCCAGCATTTT
TRBD2	TRBV25-1	TRBJ2-1	.	CASSRTSGSSDEQFF	TGTGCCAGCAGCCGTACTAGCGGGAGTTCTGATGAGCAGTTCTTC
.	TRBV4-3	TRBJ2-7	.	CASSSWPLGYEQYF	TGCGCCAGCAGCTCGTGGCCCCTAGGCTACGAGCAGTACTTC
TRBD2	TRBV29-1	TRBJ2-1	.	CSVVALAGNYNEQFF	TGCAGCGTTGTTGCTCTAGCGGGAAACTACAATGAGCAGTTCTTC
.	TRBV9	TRBJ2-7	.	CASSVSGVSYEQYF	TGTGCCAGCAGCGTATCTGGCGTCTCCTACGAGCAGTACTTC
TRBD2	TRBV11-2	TRBJ2-7	once	CASSLRGLAGAVQYF	TGTGCCAGCAGCTTAAGGGGACTAGCGGGAGCTGTGCAGTACTTC
.	TRBV14	TRBJ1-1	.	CASSQGLLRLNTEAFF	TGTGCCAGCAGCCAAGGATTACTGAGATTGAACACTGAAGCTTTCTTT
.	TRBV12-5	TRBJ2-6	.	CASGGYHAGQSRANVLTF	TGTGCTAGTGGTGGGTACCATGCAGGACAAAGTCGGGCCAACGTCCTGACTTTC
TRBD1	TRBV7-9	TRBJ2-2	.	CASSWGQGFSGELFF	TGTGCCAGCAGCTGGGGACAGGGGTTCTCCGGGGAGCTGTTTTTT
TRBD1	TRBV19	TRBJ1-1	.	CASSSRQGLWTEAFF	TGTGCCAGTAGTTCAAGACAGGGGCTTTGGACTGAAGCTTTCTTT
.	TRBV19	TRBJ2-7	.	CASSIVTGVPHEQYF	TGTGCCAGTAGTATAGTTACGGGAGTCCCCCACGAGCAGTACTTC
TRBD1	TRBV4-3	TRBJ2-2	.	CASSHPGQGAGELFF	TGCGCCAGCAGCCATCCTGGACAGGGGGCCGGGGAGCTGTTTTTT
.	TRBV6-1	TRBJ1-1	.	CASSEGGTQAFF	TGTGCCAGCAGTGAAGGAGGTACACAAGCTTTCTTT
.	TRBV29-1	TRBJ2-3	.	CSATDGTDTQYF	TGCAGCGCCACGGACGGCACAGATACGCAGTATTTT
.	TRBV25-1	TRBJ2-2	.	CASSVLADTGELFF	TGTGCCAGCAGTGTGCTAGCCGACACCGGGGAGCTGTTTTTT
.	TRBV4-3	TRBJ1-1	.	CASSAGRLGNTEAFF	TGCGCCAGCAGCGCTGGACGCCTGGGGAACACTGAAGCTTTCTTT
.	TRBV18	TRBJ2-1	.	CASSLRQGKEYNEQFF	TGTGCCAGCTCACTAAGGCAGGGGAAAGAGTACAATGAGCAGTTCTTC
TRBD1	TRBV7-9	TRBJ2-3	once	CASSDRQGRSTDTQYF	TGTGCCAGCAGCGACAGACAGGGTCGGAGCACAGATACGCAGTATTTT